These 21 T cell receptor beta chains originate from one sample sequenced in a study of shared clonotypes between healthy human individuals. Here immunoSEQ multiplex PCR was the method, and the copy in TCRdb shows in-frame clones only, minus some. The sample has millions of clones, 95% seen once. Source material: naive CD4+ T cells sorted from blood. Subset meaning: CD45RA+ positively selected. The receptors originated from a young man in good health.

This CDR3 reads CASSSQAANTGELFF. CDR3 DNA sequence: TGTGCCAGCAGTTCCCAGGCCGCGAACACCGGGGAGCTGTTTTTT. The chain couples TRBV7-3 to TRBJ2-2; D not certain. Germline CDR1 and CDR2: SGHTA and FQGTGA. V was clipped by 6 bases and J by 0 bases, with 11 bases between them. The CDR3 sequence is 15 residues long.

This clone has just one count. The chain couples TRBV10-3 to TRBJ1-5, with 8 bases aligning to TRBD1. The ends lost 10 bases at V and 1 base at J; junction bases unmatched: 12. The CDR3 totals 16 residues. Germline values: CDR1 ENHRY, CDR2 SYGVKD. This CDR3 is CATSGQAPSSNQPQHF. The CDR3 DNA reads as TGTGCCACCTCGGGACAGGCCCCGTCGAGCAATCAGCCCCAGCATTTT.

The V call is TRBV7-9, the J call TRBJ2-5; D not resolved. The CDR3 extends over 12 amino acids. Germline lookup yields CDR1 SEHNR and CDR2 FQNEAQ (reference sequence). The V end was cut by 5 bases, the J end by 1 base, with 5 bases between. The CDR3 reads CASSTPQETQYF. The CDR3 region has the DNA TGTGCCAGCAGCACTCCCCAAGAGACCCAGTACTTC.

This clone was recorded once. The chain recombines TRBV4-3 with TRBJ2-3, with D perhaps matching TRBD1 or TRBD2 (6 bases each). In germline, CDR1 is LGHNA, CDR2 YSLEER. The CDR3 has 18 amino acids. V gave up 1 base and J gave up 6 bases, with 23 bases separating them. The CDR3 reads CASSQAVTGAARVDTQYF. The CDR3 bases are TGCGCCAGCAGCCAAGCAGTAACGGGGGCCGCGCGAGTGGATACGCAGTATTTT.

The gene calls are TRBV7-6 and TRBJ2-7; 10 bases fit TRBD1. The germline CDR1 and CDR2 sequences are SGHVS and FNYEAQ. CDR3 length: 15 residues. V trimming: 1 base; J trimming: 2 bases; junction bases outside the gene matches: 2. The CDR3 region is CASSLEGQGTYEQYF. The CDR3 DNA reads TGTGCCAGCAGCTTAGAGGGACAGGGGACCTACGAGCAGTACTTC.

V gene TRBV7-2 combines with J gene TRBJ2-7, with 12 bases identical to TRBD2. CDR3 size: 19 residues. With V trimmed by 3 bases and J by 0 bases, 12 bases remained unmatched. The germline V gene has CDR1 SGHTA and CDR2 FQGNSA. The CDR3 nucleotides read TGTGCCAGCAGCTTTCTTCCCACTAGCGGGAGGCCGAGCTCCTACGAGCAGTACTTC. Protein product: CASSFLPTSGRPSSYEQYF.

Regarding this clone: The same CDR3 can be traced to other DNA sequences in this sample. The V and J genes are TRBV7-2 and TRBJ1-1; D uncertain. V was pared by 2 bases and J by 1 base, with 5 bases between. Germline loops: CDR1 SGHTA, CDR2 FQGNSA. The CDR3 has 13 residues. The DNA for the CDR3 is TGTGCCAGCAGCTTAATCGGGAACACTGAAGCTTTCTTT. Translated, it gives CASSLIGNTEAFF.

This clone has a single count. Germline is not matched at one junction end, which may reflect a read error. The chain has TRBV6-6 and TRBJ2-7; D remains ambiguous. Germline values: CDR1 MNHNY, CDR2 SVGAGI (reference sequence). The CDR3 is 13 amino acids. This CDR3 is CASSSLSSYEQHF. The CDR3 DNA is TGTGCCAGCAGTTCTCTGAGCTCCTACGAGCAGCACTTC.

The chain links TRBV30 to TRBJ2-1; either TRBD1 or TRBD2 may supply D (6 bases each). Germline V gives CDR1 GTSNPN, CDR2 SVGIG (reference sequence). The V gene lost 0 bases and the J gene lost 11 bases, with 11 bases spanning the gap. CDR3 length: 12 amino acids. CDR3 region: CAWSVGGSKQFF. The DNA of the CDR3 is TGTGCCTGGAGTGTAGGGGGGAGTAAGCAGTTCTTC.

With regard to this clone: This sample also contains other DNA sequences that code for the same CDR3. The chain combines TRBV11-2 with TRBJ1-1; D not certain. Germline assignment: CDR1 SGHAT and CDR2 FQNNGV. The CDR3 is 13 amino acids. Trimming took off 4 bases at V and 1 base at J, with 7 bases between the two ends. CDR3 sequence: CASSSGTNTEAFF. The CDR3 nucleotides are TGTGCCAGCAGCTCGGGAACGAACACTGAAGCTTTCTTT.

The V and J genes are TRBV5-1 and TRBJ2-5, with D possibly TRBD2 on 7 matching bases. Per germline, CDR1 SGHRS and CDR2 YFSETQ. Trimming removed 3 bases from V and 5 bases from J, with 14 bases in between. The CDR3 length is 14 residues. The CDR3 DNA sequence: TGCGCCAGCAGCTGGGGGGGGCCGGGTGAGACCCAGTACTTC. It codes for CASSWGGPGETQYF.

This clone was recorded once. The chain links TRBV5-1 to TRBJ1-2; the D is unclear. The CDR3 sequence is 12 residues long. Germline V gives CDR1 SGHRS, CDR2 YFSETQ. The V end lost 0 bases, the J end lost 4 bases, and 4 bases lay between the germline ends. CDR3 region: CASSLASYGYTF. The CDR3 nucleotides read TGCGCCAGCAGCTTGGCGAGCTATGGCTACACCTTC.

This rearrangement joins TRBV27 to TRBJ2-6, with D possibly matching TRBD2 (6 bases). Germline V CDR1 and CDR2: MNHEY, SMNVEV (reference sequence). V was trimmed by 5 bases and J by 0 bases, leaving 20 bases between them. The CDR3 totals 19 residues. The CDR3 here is CASSPTNRRGASGANVLTF. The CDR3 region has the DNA TGTGCCAGCAGTCCTACCAACCGACGCGGGGCCTCTGGGGCCAACGTCCTGACTTTC.

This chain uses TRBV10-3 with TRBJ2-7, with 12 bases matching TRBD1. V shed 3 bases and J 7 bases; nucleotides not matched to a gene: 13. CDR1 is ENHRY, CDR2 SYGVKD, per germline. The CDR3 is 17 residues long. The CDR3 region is CAISDSTGTGGWGEQYF. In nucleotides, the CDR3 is TGTGCCATCAGTGACTCTACCGGGACAGGGGGCTGGGGAGAGCAGTACTTC.

For the CDR3, the DNA is TGTGCCAGCAGGAGACTAGCGGGGGGCGGGCCCCAGTACTTC. This translates into CASRRLAGGGPQYF. The V gene is TRBV2, the J gene TRBJ2-5; 13 nucleotides line up with TRBD2. The junction had 7 bases not matched to a gene; V was cut back by 6 bases and J by 9 bases. CDR1 SNHLY and CDR2 FYNNEI come from the germline V gene. This CDR3 has 14 amino acids.

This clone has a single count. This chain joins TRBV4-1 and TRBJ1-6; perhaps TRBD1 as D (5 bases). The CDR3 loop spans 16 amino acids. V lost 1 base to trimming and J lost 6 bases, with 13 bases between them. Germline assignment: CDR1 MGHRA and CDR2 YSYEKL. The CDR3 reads CASSQVDSSVNSPLHF. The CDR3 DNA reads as TGCGCCAGCAGCCAAGTTGACAGCTCGGTTAATTCACCCCTCCACTTT.

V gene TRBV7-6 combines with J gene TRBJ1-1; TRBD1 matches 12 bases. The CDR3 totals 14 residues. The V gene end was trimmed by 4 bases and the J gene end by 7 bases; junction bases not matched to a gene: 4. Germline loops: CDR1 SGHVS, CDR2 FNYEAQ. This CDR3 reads CASSSGQGAGEAFF. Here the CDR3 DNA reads TGTGCCAGCAGCTCGGGACAGGGGGCCGGTGAAGCTTTCTTT.

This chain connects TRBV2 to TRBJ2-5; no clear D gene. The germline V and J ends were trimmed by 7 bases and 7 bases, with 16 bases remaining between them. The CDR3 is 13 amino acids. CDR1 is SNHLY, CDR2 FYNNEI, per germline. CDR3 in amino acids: CASTLSRTGTQYF. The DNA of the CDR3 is TGTGCCAGCACCTTAAGTAGGACCGGGACCCAGTACTTC.

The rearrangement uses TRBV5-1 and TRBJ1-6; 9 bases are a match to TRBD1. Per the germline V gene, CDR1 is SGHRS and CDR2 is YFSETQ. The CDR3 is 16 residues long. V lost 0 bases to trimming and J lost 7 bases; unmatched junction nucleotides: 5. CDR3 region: CASSLEGQGTNSPLHF. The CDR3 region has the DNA TGCGCCAGCAGCTTGGAAGGACAGGGGACAAATTCACCCCTCCACTTT.

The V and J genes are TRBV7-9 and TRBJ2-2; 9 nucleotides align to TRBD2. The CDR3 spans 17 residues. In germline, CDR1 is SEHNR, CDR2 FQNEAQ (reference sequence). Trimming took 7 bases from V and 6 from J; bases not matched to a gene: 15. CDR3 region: CASNPSGSSGGPGELFF. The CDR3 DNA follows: TGTGCCAGCAACCCCTCAGGGAGTAGCGGGGGACCCGGGGAGCTGTTTTTT.

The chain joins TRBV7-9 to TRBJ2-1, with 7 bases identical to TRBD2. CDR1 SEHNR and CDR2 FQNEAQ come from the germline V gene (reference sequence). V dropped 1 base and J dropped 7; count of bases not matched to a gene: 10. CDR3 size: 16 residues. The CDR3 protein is CASSLVPSGALNEQFF. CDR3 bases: TGTGCCAGCAGCTTAGTACCTAGCGGCGCCCTTAATGAGCAGTTCTTC.